The 28 T cell receptor beta chains given below trace back to one sample, sequenced in a study of blood T cell repertoires in COVID-19. The method was immunoSEQ multiplex PCR; TCRdb's version includes in-frame clones alone and lacks a portion of them. Of over 150,000 clones listed, about 81% are singletons. The specimen sequenced was PBMCs or T cells enriched from blood (not recorded which). The receptor set was obtained from a man aged 50-60 years who had recovered from COVID-19.

The rearrangement joins TRBV5-6 to TRBJ1-5, with 11 bases identical to TRBD1. CDR1 SGHDT and CDR2 YYEEEE come from the germline V gene. The CDR3 runs to 15 residues. Unmatched junction bases numbered 4, after V lost 3 bases and J lost 5 bases. As DNA, the CDR3 is TGTGCCAGCAGCTCAGGGACAGGGGGTGATCAGCCCCAGCATTTT. It is translated as CASSSGTGGDQPQHF.

This chain uses TRBV7-9 with TRBJ2-5; 12 positions agree with TRBD2. The V gene's germline CDR1 is SEHNR and CDR2 FQNEAQ (reference sequence). The length of the CDR3 is 15 residues. Losses at the gene ends were 6 bases for V and 5 bases for J; bases not matched to a gene: 7. In DNA form, the CDR3 reads TGTGCCAGCAGATCTACTAGCGGGGGGAGTGAGACCCAGTACTTC. It specifies CASRSTSGGSETQYF.

The chain employs TRBV18 and TRBJ1-2; 7 nucleotides match TRBD1. The CDR3 length is 13 residues. The V gene's germline CDR1 is KGHSH and CDR2 LQKENI. Trimming at V came to 3 bases and at J to 7 bases, leaving 5 bases not matched to a gene. The DNA of the CDR3 is TGTGCCAGCTCACCCGGACAGGATCCTGGCTACACCTTC. Encoded protein: CASSPGQDPGYTF.

The chain links TRBV6-2 or TRBV6-3 to TRBJ2-3; TRBD1 agrees at 8 bases. The CDR3 sequence is 17 residues long. With 6 bases clipped from V and 5 bases from J, the junction kept 16 bases outside the gene matches. Germline V gene data show CDR1 as MNHEY and CDR2 as SVGEGT. The CDR3 DNA is TGTGCCAGCAGCCCTGAAATATTGGGGACAGGAAAAGATACGCAGTATTTT. Its protein product is CASSPEILGTGKDTQYF.

This clone was found once. The gene calls are TRBV19 and TRBJ1-5; 7 bases line up with TRBD1. CDR1 and CDR2 from the germline V gene are LNHDA and SQIVND (reference sequence). Trimming took 5 bases from V and 6 from J; bases not matched to a gene: 4. The CDR3 is 13 amino acids. This CDR3 is CASSQDRTQPQHF. The CDR3, as DNA: TGTGCCAGTAGTCAGGACAGGACTCAGCCCCAGCATTTT.

The V and J genes are TRBV7-2 and TRBJ2-7; 10 nucleotides line up with TRBD2. The V and J ends lost 5 bases and 0 bases, in that order; junction bases with no gene match: 7. Germline CDR1 SGHTA, CDR2 FQGNSA. There are 16 residues in the CDR3. The CDR3 reads CASSPGTSVPSYEQYF. As DNA, the CDR3 is TGTGCCAGCAGCCCCGGGACTAGCGTCCCCTCCTACGAGCAGTACTTC.

This chain connects TRBV2 to TRBJ2-2; D possibly corresponds to TRBD1 (6 bases). Trimming shortened V by 6 bases and J by 5 bases, and 13 bases separated the two germline ends. Germline CDR1 reads SNHLY; CDR2 reads FYNNEI. There are 14 residues in the CDR3. CDR3 in amino acids: CASRAGASTGELFF. CDR3 coding DNA: TGTGCCAGCAGGGCAGGGGCGAGTACCGGGGAGCTGTTTTTT. Variable domain in full (rest from reference TRBV2 and TRBJ2-2): EPEVTQTPSHQVTQMGQEVILRCVPISNHLYFYWYRQILGQKVEFLVSFYNNEISEKSEIFDDQFSVERPDGSNFTLKIRSTKLEDSAMYFCASRAGASTGELFFGEGSRLTVL.

J is TRBJ1-5 and V is TRBV7-2; unclear D gene. Trimming removed 1 base at V and 4 bases at J, with 14 bases between. The germline V gene encodes CDR1 SGHTA and CDR2 FQGNSA. CDR3 length: 16 residues. The CDR3 loop is CASSLELGSGNQPQHF. The DNA of the CDR3 is TGTGCCAGCAGCTTAGAGTTAGGGAGTGGGAATCAGCCCCAGCATTTT.

The chain couples TRBV6-5 to TRBJ1-2, with TRBD1 identical over 7 bases. CDR3 length: 14 residues. Germline trimming cut 0 bases from V and 4 bases from J; bases unmatched to any gene: 2. CDR1 and CDR2 from the germline V gene are MNHEY and SVGAGI. CDR3 residues: CASSYSDRAYGYTF. The CDR3 DNA reads as TGTGCCAGCAGTTACTCTGACAGGGCCTATGGCTACACCTTC.

This chain connects TRBV2 to TRBJ1-1; the D gene is possibly TRBD1 (6 bases). CDR3 length: 15 residues. The germline V gene encodes CDR1 SNHLY and CDR2 FYNNEI. The V gene lost 6 bases and the J gene lost 2 bases, with 16 bases spanning the gap. CDR3 region: CASRQGGEDNTEAFF. DNA for the CDR3: TGTGCCAGCAGACAAGGGGGGGAGGATAACACTGAAGCTTTCTTT.

This chain connects TRBV5-1 to TRBJ2-1; 7 bases agree with TRBD2. Germline V CDR1 and CDR2: SGHRS, YFSETQ. The CDR3 spans 13 residues. Unmatched junction bases numbered 5, after V lost 4 bases and J lost 7 bases. The CDR3 loop is CASSPTSENEQFF. The DNA of the CDR3 is TGCGCCAGCAGCCCAACTAGCGAAAATGAGCAGTTCTTC.

The rearrangement uses TRBV21-1 and TRBJ1-6; TRBD1, the D gene given by the table, was not confirmed from the DNA. TRBV21-1 is annotated as a pseudogene. The CDR3 has 17 amino acids. CDR3 in amino acids: CASSPQEPRSYNSPLHF. The CDR3, as DNA: TGTGCCAGCAGCCCTCAGGAACCTCGCTCCTATAATTCACCCCTCCACTTT.

This clone was observed at least ten times. CDR3 sequence reads: CASSYKEPDTQYF. The CDR3 nucleotides read TGTGCCAGCAGCTACAAAGAACCAGATACGCAGTATTTT. The chain links TRBV7-8 to TRBJ2-3; D not resolved. V was trimmed by 4 bases and J by 4 bases, leaving 9 bases between them. Germline V CDR1 and CDR2: SGHVS, FQNEAQ. The length of the CDR3 is 13 residues.

The chain carries TRBV12-2 and TRBJ1-1. TRBV12-2 is labeled a pseudogene. CDR3 length: 15 residues. This chain's CDR3 is CASRLLWGENTEAFF. CDR3 in DNA: TGTGCAAGTCGCTTATTGTGGGGAGAGAACACTGAAGCTTTCTTT.

The chain has TRBV7-9 and TRBJ1-2; 8 bases are shared with TRBD1. V was clipped by 5 bases and J by 4 bases; unmatched bases: 12. Per the germline V gene, CDR1 is SEHNR and CDR2 is FQNEAQ (reference sequence). The CDR3 totals 16 residues. CDR3 sequence: CASSRRTGRFSYGYTF. CDR3 DNA sequence: TGTGCCAGCAGCCGACGGACAGGGCGGTTTAGCTATGGCTACACCTTC. Filled out from reference TRBV7-9 and TRBJ1-2, the complete variable domain reads DTGVSQNPRHKITKRGQNVTFRCDPISEHNRLYWYRQTLGQGPEFLTYFQNEAQLEKSRLLSDRFSAERPKGSFSTLEIQRTEQGDSAMYLCASSRRTGRFSYGYTFGSGTRLTVV.

The chain employs TRBV18 and TRBJ1-5; D is possibly TRBD1 (6 bases). There are 16 residues in the CDR3. CDR1 is KGHSH, CDR2 LQKENI, per germline. V dropped 3 bases and J dropped 2 bases, with 14 bases sitting between them. The CDR3 DNA reads as TGTGCCAGCTCACCTGGATTTGGGGGCCGCAATCAGCCCCAGCATTTT. This gives the protein CASSPGFGGRNQPQHF.

The chain joins TRBV6-5 to TRBJ1-2; 10 bases align to TRBD1. There are 14 residues in the CDR3. V shed 6 bases, J shed 7 bases, and the junction held 8 bases outside the gene matches. Germline CDR1 MNHEY, CDR2 SVGAGI. The CDR3 DNA sequence: TGTGCCAGCAGCCTGACAGGGGGCGTTAGTGGCTACACCTTC. This translates into CASSLTGGVSGYTF.

V is TRBV24-1 and J is TRBJ2-7; 10 bases agree with TRBD1. This CDR3 region has 16 residues. V was pared by 11 bases and J by 5 bases, with 17 bases of the junction left unmatched. Germline CDR1 and CDR2: KGHDR and SFDVKD. As DNA, the CDR3 is TGTGCCATACAAATAGGCGTGGGACAGGGGATAAACGAGCAGTACTTC. Translation gives CAIQIGVGQGINEQYF.

The chain employs TRBV29-1 and TRBJ1-1; tentatively, D is TRBD1 (6 bases). V shed 7 bases and J shed 1 base, with 19 bases lying between them. The germline V gene encodes CDR1 SQVTM and CDR2 ANQGSEA. The CDR3 loop spans 15 amino acids. CDR3 amino acids: CSGSLDSLTNTEAFF. The DNA of the CDR3 is TGCAGCGGCTCCTTGGACAGTTTAACGAACACTGAAGCTTTCTTT.

This clone was observed a few times. The genes are TRBV7-8 and TRBJ2-1; D is uncertain. This CDR3 is built from 17 residues. V lost 1 base and J lost 0, with 13 bases in between. The germline CDR1 and CDR2 sequences are SGHVS and FQNEAQ. This chain's CDR3 is CASSLGLGRSSYNEQFF. In DNA form, the CDR3 reads TGTGCCAGCAGCTTAGGATTGGGCCGTAGCTCCTACAATGAGCAGTTCTTC.

The CDR3 loop reads CATSDTSRDIYQPQHF. The CDR3 bases are TGTGCCACCAGTGATACGTCCCGGGACATTTATCAGCCCCAGCATTTT. The chain carries TRBV24-1 and TRBJ1-5; TRBD1 might be the D (6 bases). The V end was cut by 3 bases, the J end by 5 bases, with 16 bases between. The CDR3 spans 16 residues. CDR1 and CDR2 (germline): KGHDR, SFDVKD.

The chain is built from TRBV12-3 or TRBV12-4 and TRBJ1-2; 8 bases align to TRBD1. The CDR3 is 13 residues long. Trimming took 5 bases from V and 5 from J; bases not matched to a gene: 4. This chain's CDR3 is CASSGQGPYGYTF. The CDR3 DNA follows: TGTGCCAGCAGTGGACAGGGCCCGTATGGCTACACCTTC.

The chain links TRBV5-1 to TRBJ2-7; D is uncertain. V lost 1 base and J 3 bases, leaving 8 bases between the germline ends. Germline V gene lookup returns CDR1 SGHRS and CDR2 YFSETQ. The CDR3 covers 13 residues. The CDR3 sequence: CASSLSSDYEQYF. CDR3 nucleotides: TGCGCCAGCAGCTTGTCCTCAGACTACGAGCAGTACTTC.

This sequence joins TRBV25-1 and TRBJ2-2; D remains unclear. V lost 7 bases to trimming and J lost 1 base, with 7 bases between them. This CDR3 comprises 13 residues. Germline CDR1 reads MGHDK; CDR2 reads SYGVNS. DNA of the CDR3: TGTGCCAGCACACGACAGAACACCGGGGAGCTGTTTTTT. Protein sequence: CASTRQNTGELFF.

This chain connects TRBV7-9 to TRBJ1-1, with TRBD1 as a possible D gene (6 bases). The CDR3 is made up of 15 amino acids. The germline CDR1 and CDR2 sequences are SEHNR and FQNEAQ (reference sequence). Trimming removed 4 bases from V and 3 bases from J, with 15 bases in between. CDR3 DNA: TGTGCCAGCAGCTACTCGGGACACGAGTACACTGAAGCTTTCTTT. Translating it yields CASSYSGHEYTEAFF.

V usage is TRBV5-1 and J usage is TRBJ1-1; D is unclear. V was trimmed by 0 bases and J by 0 bases, leaving 12 bases between them. This CDR3 has 16 amino acids. Per germline, CDR1 SGHRS and CDR2 YFSETQ. The CDR3 here is CASSLVSGHLNTEAFF. Here the CDR3 DNA reads TGCGCCAGCAGCTTGGTGTCAGGTCATCTGAACACTGAAGCTTTCTTT.

The chain combines TRBV7-9 with TRBJ1-2; D call uncertain. Germline assignment: CDR1 SEHNR and CDR2 FQNEAQ (reference sequence). The CDR3 runs 13 residues. Trimming shortened V by 5 bases and J by 7 bases, and 14 bases separated the two germline ends. The CDR3 sequence: CASSPTSGAGYTF. Written as DNA, the CDR3 is TGTGCCAGCAGCCCCACATCAGGTGCTGGCTACACCTTC.

This sequence joins TRBV5-1 and TRBJ2-7; D is ambiguous. The length of the CDR3 is 12 residues. Trimming removed 1 base from V and 6 bases from J, with 8 bases in between. The germline V gene encodes CDR1 SGHRS and CDR2 YFSETQ. CDR3 in DNA: TGCGCCAGCAGCTTGTCGGTGTCCGAGCAGTACTTC. This codes for CASSLSVSEQYF.